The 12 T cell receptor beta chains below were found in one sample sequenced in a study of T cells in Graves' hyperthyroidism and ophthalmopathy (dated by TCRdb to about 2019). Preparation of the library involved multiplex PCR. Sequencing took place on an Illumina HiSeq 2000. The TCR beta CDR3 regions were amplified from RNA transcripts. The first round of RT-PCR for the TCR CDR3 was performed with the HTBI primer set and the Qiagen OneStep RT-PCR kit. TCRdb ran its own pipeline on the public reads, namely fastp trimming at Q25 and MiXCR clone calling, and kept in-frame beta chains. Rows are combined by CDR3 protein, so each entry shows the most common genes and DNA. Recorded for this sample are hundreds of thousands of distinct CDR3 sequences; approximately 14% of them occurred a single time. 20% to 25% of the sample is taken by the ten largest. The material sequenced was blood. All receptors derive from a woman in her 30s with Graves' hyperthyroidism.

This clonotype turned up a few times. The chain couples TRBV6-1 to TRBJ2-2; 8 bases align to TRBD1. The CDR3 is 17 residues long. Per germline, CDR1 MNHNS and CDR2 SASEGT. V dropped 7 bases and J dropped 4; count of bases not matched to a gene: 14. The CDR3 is CASTKTRRGPATGELFF. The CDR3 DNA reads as TGTGCCAGCACTAAGACACGCAGGGGGCCCGCCACCGGGGAGCTGTTTTTT.

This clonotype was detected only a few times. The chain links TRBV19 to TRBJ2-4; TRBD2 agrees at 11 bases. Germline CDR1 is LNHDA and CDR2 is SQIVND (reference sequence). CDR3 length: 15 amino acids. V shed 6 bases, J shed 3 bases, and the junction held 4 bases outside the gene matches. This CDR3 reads CASRTSGVRKNIQYF. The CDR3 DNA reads TGTGCCAGTAGGACTAGCGGGGTTCGCAAAAACATTCAGTACTTC.

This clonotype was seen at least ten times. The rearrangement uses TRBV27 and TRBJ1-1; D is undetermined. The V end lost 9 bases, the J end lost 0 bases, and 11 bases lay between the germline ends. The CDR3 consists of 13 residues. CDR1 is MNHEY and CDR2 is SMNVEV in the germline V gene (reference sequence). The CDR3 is CARLLEVNTEAFF. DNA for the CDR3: TGTGCCAGATTACTAGAAGTGAACACTGAAGCTTTCTTT.

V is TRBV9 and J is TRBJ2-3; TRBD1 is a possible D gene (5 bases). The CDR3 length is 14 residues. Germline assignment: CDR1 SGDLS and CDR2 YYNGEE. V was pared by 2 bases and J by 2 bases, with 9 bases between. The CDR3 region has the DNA TGTGCCAGCAGCGTCAGGGTCGACACAGATACGCAGTATTTT. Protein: CASSVRVDTDTQYF.

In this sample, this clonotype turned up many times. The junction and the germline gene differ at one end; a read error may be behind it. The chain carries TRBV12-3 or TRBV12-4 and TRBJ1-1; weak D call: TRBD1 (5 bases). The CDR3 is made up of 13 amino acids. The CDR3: CASTRGVKTEAFF. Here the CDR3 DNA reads TGTGCCAGCACGAGAGGGGTGAAGACTGAAGCTTTCTTT.

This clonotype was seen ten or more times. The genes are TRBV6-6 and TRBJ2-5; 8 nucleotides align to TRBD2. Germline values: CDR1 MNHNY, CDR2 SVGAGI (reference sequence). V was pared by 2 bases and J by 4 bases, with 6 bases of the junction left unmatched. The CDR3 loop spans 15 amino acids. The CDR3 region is CASSYTGGGGETQYF. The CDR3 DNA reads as TGTGCCAGCAGTTACACGGGAGGGGGTGGAGAGACCCAGTACTTC.

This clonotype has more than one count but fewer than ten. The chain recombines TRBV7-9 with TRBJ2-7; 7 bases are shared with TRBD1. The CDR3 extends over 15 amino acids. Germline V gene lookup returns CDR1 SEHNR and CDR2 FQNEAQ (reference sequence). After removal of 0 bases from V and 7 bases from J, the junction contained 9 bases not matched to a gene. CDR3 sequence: CASSLAYGTVDEQYF. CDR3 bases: TGTGCCAGCAGCTTAGCGTATGGGACAGTTGATGAGCAGTACTTC.

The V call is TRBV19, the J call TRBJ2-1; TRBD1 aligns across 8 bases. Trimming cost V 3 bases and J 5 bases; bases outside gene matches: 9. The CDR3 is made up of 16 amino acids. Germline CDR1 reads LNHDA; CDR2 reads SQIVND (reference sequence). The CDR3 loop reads CASSMLGQENNNEQFF. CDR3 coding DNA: TGTGCCAGTAGTATGCTGGGACAGGAGAACAACAATGAGCAGTTCTTC.

This chain's CDR3 is CASSFLGYSGELFF. In nucleotides, the CDR3 is TGTGCCAGCAGCTTTTTAGGGTACAGCGGGGAGCTGTTTTTT. The J gene is TRBJ2-2, the V gene TRBV7-2; unclear D gene. Trimming stripped 3 bases from V and 7 bases from J, with 12 bases between. Germline CDR1 reads SGHTA; CDR2 reads FQGNSA. The CDR3 has 14 amino acids. Together with reference TRBV7-2 and TRBJ2-2, the CDR3 gives the full variable domain: GAGVSQSPSNKVTEKGKDVELRCDPISGHTALYWYRQSLGQGLEFLIYFQGNSAPDKSGLPSDRFSAERTGGSVSTLTIQRTQQEDSAVYLCASSFLGYSGELFFGEGSRLTVL.

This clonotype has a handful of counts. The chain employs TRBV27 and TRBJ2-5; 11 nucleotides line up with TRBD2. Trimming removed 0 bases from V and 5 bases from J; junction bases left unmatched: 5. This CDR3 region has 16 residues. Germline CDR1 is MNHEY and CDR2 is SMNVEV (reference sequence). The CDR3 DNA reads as TGTGCCAGCAGTTTATCAGTGGGACTAGCGGCTGAGACCCAGTACTTC. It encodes CASSLSVGLAAETQYF.

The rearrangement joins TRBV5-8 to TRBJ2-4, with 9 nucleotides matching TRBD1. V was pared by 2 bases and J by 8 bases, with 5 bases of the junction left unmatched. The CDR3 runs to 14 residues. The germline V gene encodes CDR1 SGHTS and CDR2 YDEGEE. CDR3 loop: CASSFKTGGDIQYF. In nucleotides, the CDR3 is TGTGCCAGCAGCTTCAAGACAGGGGGGGACATTCAGTACTTC.

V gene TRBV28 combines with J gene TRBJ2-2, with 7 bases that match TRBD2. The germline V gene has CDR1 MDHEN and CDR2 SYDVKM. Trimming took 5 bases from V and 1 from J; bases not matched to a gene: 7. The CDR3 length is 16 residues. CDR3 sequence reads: CASSISLAGNTGELFF. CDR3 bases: TGTGCCAGCAGTATATCGTTAGCGGGGAACACCGGGGAGCTGTTTTTT.